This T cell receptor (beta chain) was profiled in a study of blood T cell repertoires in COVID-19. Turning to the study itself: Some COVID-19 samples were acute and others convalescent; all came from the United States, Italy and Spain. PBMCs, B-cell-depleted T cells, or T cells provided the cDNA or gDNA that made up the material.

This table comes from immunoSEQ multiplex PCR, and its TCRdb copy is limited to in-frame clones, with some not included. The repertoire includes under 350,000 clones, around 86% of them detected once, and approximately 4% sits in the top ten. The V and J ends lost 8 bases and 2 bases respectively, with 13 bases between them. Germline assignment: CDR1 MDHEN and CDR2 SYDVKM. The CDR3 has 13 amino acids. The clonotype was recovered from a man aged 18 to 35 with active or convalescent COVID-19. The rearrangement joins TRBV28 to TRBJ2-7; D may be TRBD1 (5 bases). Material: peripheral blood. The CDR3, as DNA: TGTGCCAGCCAAGACAGCATTACCTACGAGCAGTACTTC. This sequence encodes CASQDSITYEQYF. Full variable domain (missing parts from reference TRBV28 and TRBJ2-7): DVKVTQSSRYLVKRTGEKVFLECVQDMDHENMFWYRQDPGLGLRLIYFSYDVKMKEKGDIPEGYSVSREKKERFSLILESASTNQTSMYLCASQDSITYEQYFGPGTRLTVT.